These T cell receptor beta chains were read from a single sample in a study of regulatory T cells in long-lasting Graves disease. TCRdb re-derived calls from the multiplex PCR reads in MiXCR, one entry per CDR3 protein. This sample yields 380,000 or so distinct CDR3 sequences, of which 16% are seen a single time; 20% belongs to the top ten. The same data also contributed to another study, on T cells in Graves' hyperthyroidism and ophthalmopathy.

Sequencing was performed on peripheral blood mononuclear cells (PBMCs), taken at new diagnosis, from a patient treated with antithyroid drugs. The receptors were sampled from a woman between 18 and 29 years old with Graves disease. The conserved cysteine and the conserved F or W are not part of the CDR3 here. D genes are given only for firm matches. Expanded clones get a size class; other rows say once, few or many, or leave the size out.

>TRBV4-3|NA|NA
ASSQVGSGPTNEKLF
>TRBV5-1|many|TRBD1
ASSTGGEQY
>TRBV29-1|few|NA
SVAPPLQLFKSGAGYGYT
>TRBV7-3|few|NA
ASSFRGQNSPLH
>TRBV6-2/TRBV6-3|many|TRBD1
ASSSGQVSYEQY
>TRBV7-9|NA|NA
AIKAEAF
>TRBV9|NA|NA
ASSVGSSVYEQY
>TRBV30|many|NA
AWSDWGGGSGNTIY
>TRBV11-2|NA|TRBD1
ASRRGQGLEQY
>TRBV4-1|NA|NA
ASSQVNRRYNEQF
>TRBV19|few|NA
ASRGTTSGEKLF
>TRBV5-1|many|NA
ASSLDRPTDSY
>TRBV6-4|NA|NA
ASSEDEGGFQPQH
>TRBV5-1|many|NA
ASSLLSSSGTDTQY
>TRBV4-2|NA|NA
ASSQTIKSTDTQY
>TRBV30|many|NA
AWSAQEETQY
>TRBV20-1|many|NA
SPVDSPNTDTQY
>TRBV2|many|TRBD2
ASKPGLEVQY
>TRBV12-3/TRBV12-4|many|NA
ASSFTGGYNEQF
>TRBV20-1|many|NA
SADPIGANTEAF
>TRBV2|few|TRBD2
AGGTSGNYEQY
>TRBV7-2|NA|NA
ASSTTQGNRQPQH
>TRBV19|NA|TRBD1
ASSAYGQGNSNYGYT
>TRBV30|few|NA
AWTGSDGYT
>TRBV6-1|many|TRBD2
ASQPSGRGTGELF
>TRBV7-3|few|NA
ASSLTPSSAGGELF
>TRBV9|many|TRBD2
ASSLNSGDTDTQY
>TRBV6-2/TRBV6-3|NA|NA
ASSSYERDYT
>TRBV3-1|many|NA
ASSQNTMGTEAF
>TRBV7-8|many|NA
ASSLAPIGHSYEQY
>TRBV29-1|NA|TRBD2
SVDGLRGGGVADTQY
>TRBV4-1|few|NA
ASSQEGGGNYGYT
>TRBV30|NA|TRBD1
AWSVGTGTFEQPQH
>TRBV19|NA|TRBD1
ASSLTDRELMNTEAF
>TRBV13|few|NA
ASSPGPRTGELF
>TRBV29-1|many|NA
SVLWGTEAF
>TRBV2|NA|NA
ASSRLGTDTQY
>TRBV10-3|many|NA
AISETGAAGETQY
>TRBV11-2|many|NA
ASSVGTAWEQY
>TRBV4-1|few|TRBD1
ASSQAGTGGYNEQF
>TRBV27|many|NA
ASAPGGSSYEQY
>TRBV2|many|TRBD2
ASSEGVTSGRVAQY
>TRBV2|many|NA
ARPSREKGYT
>TRBV29-1|NA|NA
SVEDRWGTEAF
>TRBV7-9|NA|NA
ASSPVLANNEQF
>TRBV24-1|many|NA
ATGGHEETQY
>TRBV12-3/TRBV12-4|few|TRBD1
ASSPPRTGTYEQY
>TRBV7-2|many|TRBD2
ASTGLAGVETQY
>TRBV10-3|many|TRBD1
AISDLGVPTGGNGYT
>TRBV5-1|many|NA
ASSLDISTTYEQY
>TRBV6-1|NA|NA
ASSEVPGNTIY
>TRBV28|NA|TRBD2
ASSSIPGLAGERTDTQY